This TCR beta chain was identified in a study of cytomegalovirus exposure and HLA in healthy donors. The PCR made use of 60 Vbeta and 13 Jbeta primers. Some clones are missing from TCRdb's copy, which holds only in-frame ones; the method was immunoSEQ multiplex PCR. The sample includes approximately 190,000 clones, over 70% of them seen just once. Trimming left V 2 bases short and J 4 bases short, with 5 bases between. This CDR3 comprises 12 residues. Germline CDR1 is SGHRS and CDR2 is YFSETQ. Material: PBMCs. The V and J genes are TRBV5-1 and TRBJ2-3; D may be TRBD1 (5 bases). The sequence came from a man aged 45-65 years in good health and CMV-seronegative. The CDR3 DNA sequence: TGCGCCAGCAGCTTAGGGGCAGATACGCAGTATTTT. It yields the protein CASSLGADTQYF. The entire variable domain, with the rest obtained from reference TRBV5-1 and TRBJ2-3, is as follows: KAGVTQTPRYLIKTRGQQVTLSCSPISGHRSVSWYQQTPGQGLQFLFEYFSETQRNKGNFPGRFSGRQFSNSRSEMNVSTLELGDSALYLCASSLGADTQYFGPGTRLTVL.